This TCR beta chain was sequenced for a study of blood T cell repertoires in COVID-19 (dated by TCRdb to about 2020). Context from the whole study: Samples from collaborators originated in the United States, Italy and Spain and spanned both the acute and convalescent phases of COVID-19. Samples came from the ongoing ImmuneRACE study (first 160 participants) plus 1,254 subjects from 6 global collaborators. Deeply sampled blood TCRbeta repertoires from subjects exposed to, actively infected with, or recovered from COVID-19 were included in the dataset. The material from the prospective study consisted of cDNA or gDNA derived from T cells, B-cell-depleted T cells, or PBMCs. Sample metadata almost always included a de-identified subject ID, COVID-19 status, age in years and sex. Where available, HLA class I and class II types were taken from metadata supplied by the sample provider and were not determined by assay-based typing. The repertoires were released in a freely available public database meant as a resource for research on the immune response to SARS-CoV-2.

The CDR3, from cysteine to phenylalanine, totals 14 residues. The entry retains the CDR3 DNA only, 42 bases that are in frame from base 1. The germline V gene sets CDR1 to SNHLY and CDR2 to FYNNEI. The junction shows trimming of 6 bases on V and 5 bases on J, and the gene matches do not reach 8 bases of it. A word on this clone: What this receptor recognizes is not known. Per-base quality was not reported, and no clone a single base away is much larger than it.

In Seattle, one collaborating source enrolled patients while the infection was active and tracked those patients longitudinally over the course of disease. Collaborating institutions collected whole blood in K2EDTA tubes following their own protocols. Collaborator samples were shipped for TCRbeta analysis as frozen whole blood, isolated PBMCs, or DNA extracted from either sample type. TCRbeta CDR3 regions were amplified from genomic DNA by means of the immunoSEQ Assay, a bias-controlled multiplex PCR. The authors' analysis ran thus. The number of nucleated cells in each sample was estimated by amplification of reference gene primers within the assay. To quantify the absolute abundance of each unique TCRbeta CDR3 rearrangement, sequence reads were collapsed and filtered. For each sample, productive Simpson clonality was calculated as the square root of Simpson's diversity index across productive rearrangements. The immuneACCESS repertoire file appears here via TCRdb, limited to in-frame rearrangements. These files lack a portion of the clones; in checked studies, under half of the deficit traces to unresolved V genes, and the cause of the others is not known. V, J and clone size are taken as reported in that table, and D and trimming were inferred from the DNA itself. The sample table holds about 180,000 clones, of which 70% to 90% were seen once. The biggest ten clones account for around a sixth of the sample.

Broad study findings and their caveats: The amount of clinical and demographic metadata varied by source and participant and was provided uncurated.

The sequence came from a person aged 70 to 80 with COVID-19, enrolled during active disease. Sequenced sample: peripheral blood. The chain was built from TRBV2 and TRBJ1-1, and 8 bases in between align with TRBD1. Read as DNA, the sequence is TGTGCCAGCAGAAGGGACAGGAGGGGGACTGAAGCTTTCTTT. The resulting protein is CASRRDRRGTEAFF.